Shown below are 20 T cell receptor beta chains from a single sample sequenced in a study of blood T cell repertoires in COVID-19. This table comes from immunoSEQ multiplex PCR, and its TCRdb copy is limited to in-frame clones, with some not included. The sample contains some 180,000 clones, around 90% of which appear only once. Specimen: peripheral blood. The receptors were sampled from a man in his forties or fifties with active or convalescent COVID-19.

V and J are TRBV7-2 and TRBJ2-2; 7 bases agree with TRBD1. The CDR3 loop spans 19 amino acids. The germline V gene encodes CDR1 SGHTA and CDR2 FQGNSA. V lost 1 base, J lost 5 bases, and 16 bases stayed unmatched. The CDR3 spells CASSLVWRRDSKKTGELFF. CDR3 nucleotides: TGTGCCAGCAGCTTAGTGTGGCGACGGGACAGCAAGAAGACCGGGGAGCTGTTTTTT.

The V and J genes are TRBV12-3 or TRBV12-4 and TRBJ2-3; no clear D. Trimming took off 3 bases at V and 5 bases at J, with 3 bases between the two ends. This CDR3 contains 11 residues. The CDR3 reads CASSFLDTQYF. CDR3 sequence (DNA): TGTGCCAGCAGTTTTCTAGATACGCAGTATTTT.

This clone was counted between two and nine times. J is TRBJ2-1 and V is TRBV6-4; TRBD1 agrees at 7 bases. The CDR3 length is 16 residues. Germline CDR1 MRHNA, CDR2 SNTAGT. J lost 0 bases, V lost 5 bases, and 7 bases had no gene match. In nucleotides, the CDR3 is TGTGCCAGCAGTCTAACAGGGGACGACTCCTACAATGAGCAGTTCTTC. This codes for CASSLTGDDSYNEQFF.

This clone came up a few times. The rearrangement links TRBV6-2 or TRBV6-3 to TRBJ2-7; TRBD2 matches 7 bases. Germline V CDR1 and CDR2: MNHEY, SVGEGT. Trimming at V came to 4 bases and at J to 2 bases, leaving 5 bases not matched to a gene. This CDR3 contains 14 residues. This CDR3 reads CASSSPAGPYEQYF. The DNA for the CDR3 is TGTGCCAGCAGTTCACCAGCGGGACCCTACGAGCAGTACTTC.

The V call is TRBV2, the J call TRBJ1-3; 7 bases fit TRBD1. Trimming at V came to 7 bases and at J to 0 bases, leaving 3 bases not matched to a gene. Germline values: CDR1 SNHLY, CDR2 FYNNEI. The CDR3 totals 14 residues. The CDR3 DNA is TGTGCCAGCAAGGGACAGCACTCTGGAAACACCATATATTTT. Translated, it gives CASKGQHSGNTIYF.

The chain couples TRBV6-5 to TRBJ2-2; 8 nucleotides agree with TRBD2. With 4 bases clipped from V and 7 bases from J, the junction kept 11 bases outside the gene matches. Germline values: CDR1 MNHEY, CDR2 SVGAGI. The length of the CDR3 is 16 residues. In DNA, the CDR3 is TGTGCCAGCAGTTCGCTAGCGGGCCCCCGTAGCGGGGAGCTGTTTTTT. The encoded protein is CASSSLAGPRSGELFF.

This clone has a single count. The chain is built from TRBV9 and TRBJ2-1; 7 bases are a match to TRBD2. This CDR3 region has 15 residues. After removal of 2 bases from V and 6 bases from J, the junction contained 8 bases not matched to a gene. CDR1 is SGDLS and CDR2 is YYNGEE in the germline V gene. CDR3 nucleotides: TGTGCCAGCAGCGTGGCGGGGGTGATCGCCAATGAGCAGTTCTTC. As protein: CASSVAGVIANEQFF.

The V gene is TRBV5-1, the J gene TRBJ1-5; 9 nucleotides match TRBD1. Germline lookup yields CDR1 SGHRS and CDR2 YFSETQ. Trimming took 7 bases from V and 6 from J; bases not matched to a gene: 8. This CDR3 has 14 residues. The CDR3 here is CASSAGQGSQPQHF. In DNA form, the CDR3 reads TGCGCCAGCTCAGCGGGACAGGGAAGTCAGCCCCAGCATTTT.

The J gene is TRBJ2-7, the V gene TRBV13, with 7 bases fitting TRBD1. J was trimmed by 1 base and V by 3 bases; bases with no gene match: 6. CDR1 and CDR2 from the germline V gene are PRHDT and FYEKMQ (reference sequence). The length of the CDR3 is 15 residues. The chain's CDR3 is CASSLKGAWSYEQYF. Written as DNA, the CDR3 is TGTGCCAGCAGCTTGAAGGGGGCATGGTCCTACGAGCAGTACTTC.

The chain links TRBV19 to TRBJ2-1; TRBD1 matches 8 bases. Germline CDR1 is LNHDA and CDR2 is SQIVND (reference sequence). V was pared by 5 bases and J by 6 bases, with 12 bases of the junction left unmatched. This CDR3 spans 16 amino acids. CDR3 DNA sequence: TGTGCCAGTAGTCTGCTGGACAGGGATCCCCTCAATGAGCAGTTCTTC. Amino acid sequence: CASSLLDRDPLNEQFF.

The DNA for the CDR3 is TGTGCCAGCAGTTCGGGACAGATTAGCACAGATACGCAGTATTTT. Translating it yields CASSSGQISTDTQYF. The chain is built from TRBV28 and TRBJ2-3, with 7 positions matching TRBD1. Trimming at V came to 4 bases and at J to 0 bases, leaving 4 bases not matched to a gene. The CDR3 runs to 15 residues. Looked up from germline, CDR1 is MDHEN and CDR2 is SYDVKM.

V and J are TRBV7-6 and TRBJ2-1; 12 bases agree with TRBD1. The germline gives CDR1 SGHVS, CDR2 FNYEAQ. The CDR3 totals 16 residues. V shed 4 bases and J 6 bases; nucleotides not matched to a gene: 7. The DNA of the CDR3 is TGTGCCAGCAGCTCAATGGGACAGGGGGCTTTCAATGAGCAGTTCTTC. Its translation: CASSSMGQGAFNEQFF.

The chain is built from TRBV19 and TRBJ1-5, with 8 positions matching TRBD1. The V segment lost 9 bases and the J segment 7 bases; nucleotides outside the gene matches: 8. CDR3 length: 13 residues. Germline CDR1 LNHDA, CDR2 SQIVND (reference sequence). The CDR3 reads CASKDRVRQPQHF. In DNA form, the CDR3 reads TGTGCCAGCAAGGACAGGGTCCGCCAGCCCCAGCATTTT. The entire variable domain, with the rest obtained from reference TRBV19 and TRBJ1-5, is as follows: DGGITQSPKYLFRKEGQNVTLSCEQNLNHDAMYWYRQDPGQGLRLIYYSQIVNDFQKGDIAEGYSVSREKKESFPLTVTSAQKNPTAFYLCASKDRVRQPQHFGDGTRLSIL.

The chain links TRBV6-1 to TRBJ1-3, with D possibly being TRBD1 (5 bases). Trimming removed 2 bases from V and 1 base from J, with 9 bases in between. The CDR3 has 15 amino acids. Germline V gene lookup returns CDR1 MNHNS and CDR2 SASEGT. The CDR3 loop is CASSEPPGSGNTIYF. CDR3 DNA sequence: TGTGCCAGCAGTGAACCGCCAGGGTCTGGAAACACCATATATTTT.

The V gene is TRBV29-1, the J gene TRBJ2-3; 11 bases are shared with TRBD1. The ends lost 7 bases at V and 4 bases at J; junction bases unmatched: 7. This CDR3 has 14 amino acids. Germline V gene lookup returns CDR1 SQVTM and CDR2 ANQGSEA. CDR3 in DNA: TGCAGCGGAGATCCGGGACAGGGGGCAGATACGCAGTATTTT. Its protein is CSGDPGQGADTQYF.

This clone was counted between two and nine times. CDR3: CSVEDNLQRFYGYTF. For the CDR3, the DNA is TGCAGCGTTGAAGATAATTTGCAGCGATTCTATGGCTACACCTTC. J is TRBJ1-2 and V is TRBV29-1; D is undetermined. Germline lookup yields CDR1 SQVTM and CDR2 ANQGSEA. The CDR3 runs to 15 residues. Trimming stripped 0 bases from V and 4 bases from J, with 15 bases between.

The J gene is TRBJ2-1, the V gene TRBV6-5; no clear D. V lost 5 bases and J 2 bases, leaving 13 bases between the germline ends. Germline CDR1 is MNHEY and CDR2 is SVGAGI. The CDR3 extends over 15 amino acids. CDR3 coding DNA: TGTGCCAGCAGTCGCAGGAATACGCCCTACAATGAGCAGTTCTTC. Its translation: CASSRRNTPYNEQFF.

This clone appeared a few times. This chain links TRBV6-6 with TRBJ1-4, with 7 nucleotides matching TRBD1. The CDR3 runs 15 residues. Per the germline V gene, CDR1 is MNHNY and CDR2 is SVGAGI (reference sequence). J was trimmed by 4 bases and V by 5 bases; bases with no gene match: 7. DNA of the CDR3: TGTGCCAGCAGTCCCGGACAGGCTCTTAATGAAAAACTGTTTTTT. Amino acids: CASSPGQALNEKLFF.

This CDR3 reads CASSLGGGLLNEQFF. The DNA of the CDR3 is TGCGCCAGCAGCTTGGGAGGGGGCCTCCTCAATGAGCAGTTCTTC. V usage is TRBV5-1 and J usage is TRBJ2-1, with 7 positions matching TRBD1. V shed 0 bases and J 6 bases; nucleotides not matched to a gene: 6. This CDR3 spans 15 amino acids. Germline V gives CDR1 SGHRS, CDR2 YFSETQ. Complete variable domain (other parts from reference TRBV5-1 and TRBJ2-1): KAGVTQTPRYLIKTRGQQVTLSCSPISGHRSVSWYQQTPGQGLQFLFEYFSETQRNKGNFPGRFSGRQFSNSRSEMNVSTLELGDSALYLCASSLGGGLLNEQFFGPGTRLTVL.

The chain recombines TRBV5-1 with TRBJ2-3; no definite D call. Germline-derived CDR1 and CDR2 are SGHRS and YFSETQ. CDR3 length: 14 amino acids. Trimming took off 0 bases at V and 1 base at J, with 6 bases between the two ends. CDR3 protein: CASSLDSGTDTQYF. CDR3 nucleotide sequence: TGCGCCAGCAGCTTGGATAGTGGCACAGATACGCAGTATTTT.